A selection of T cell receptor beta chains follows, all from one sample in a study of shared clonotypes between healthy human individuals. Generated by immunoSEQ multiplex PCR, the TCRdb table keeps only in-frame clones and is missing some. This sample has about 2.2 million clones, with 85% to 95% found just once. The specimen was naive CD8+ T cells from PBMCs. The receptors were sampled from a man in his late teens or twenties in good health. Some clones in this sample may be carry-over from other donors' samples. Each CDR3 is given without its conserved first and last residue.

>TRBJ2-2|TRBV6-1
ASSEPTVWNTGELF
>TRBJ2-2|TRBV11-2
ASSLGTAGELF
>TRBJ1-2|TRBV19
ASSIHGALDYGYT
>TRBJ1-2|TRBV28
ASLAPQTVVYGYT
>TRBJ2-7|TRBV9
ASSGPGTGGYEQY
>TRBJ2-7|TRBV5-8
ASSPFVGQGPHYEQY
>TRBJ2-7|TRBV6-6
ASSYTGRSYEQY
>TRBJ1-4|TRBV19
ASSIAAFPSANEKLF
>TRBJ2-1|TRBV4-3
ASSQTPGLAGGPISYNEQF
>TRBJ2-4|TRBV25-1
ASSSETGGLTKNIQY
>TRBJ2-5|TRBV7-9
ASSLDISWAGGQETQY
>TRBJ2-3|TRBV6-5
ASSTGADTQY
>TRBJ2-1|TRBV19
ASSIAGGRYNEQF
>TRBJ2-5|TRBV11-2
ASSLFGAAQETQY
>TRBJ2-5|TRBV7-9
ASAPGLTPQETQY
>TRBJ1-5|TRBV28
ASSGIGGAGQPQH
>TRBJ1-1|TRBV27
ASSFFGYNTEAF
>TRBJ2-5|TRBV28
ASSSRGRPETQY
>TRBJ1-2|TRBV28
ASRDSGLSYGYT
>TRBJ2-2|TRBV11-2
ASSPGDFNTGELF
>TRBJ2-7|TRBV6-1
ASSERRFTYEQY
>TRBJ1-2|TRBV7-9
ASSSNIRTAYGYT